The clone carrying this T cell receptor (beta chain) appeared many times. From RNA transcripts, TCR beta CDR3 regions were amplified. HTBI primers were used for first-round RT-PCR of the TCR CDR3. TCRdb re-analysed the multiplex PCR reads in MiXCR, keeping a single row per CDR3 protein. This table has approximately 350,000 distinct CDR3 sequences, approximately 16% appearing once. The sample originates from a study of T cells in Graves' hyperthyroidism and ophthalmopathy. The wider study: Prior to any treatment, at the point of initial diagnosis, peripheral blood was collected.

Sequencing input: blood. This TCR was sampled from a woman aged 60-70 years with Graves' ophthalmopathy.

CDR3 protein: CAWSRISETQYF. The DNA for the CDR3 is TGTGCCTGGAGTAGAATCTCGGAGACCCAGTACTTC. This chain connects TRBV30 to TRBJ2-5; D not certain. The CDR3 totals 12 residues. Germline V gene sequence: CDR1 GTSNPN, CDR2 SVGIG (reference sequence). V was shortened by 2 bases and J by 5 bases, with 9 bases between the two germline ends. Variable domain in full (rest from reference TRBV30 and TRBJ2-5): SQTIHQWPATLVQPVGSPLSLECTVEGTSNPNLYWYRQAAGRGLQLLFYSVGIGQISSEVPQNLSASRPQDRQFILSSKKLLLSDSGFYLCAWSRISETQYFGPGTRLLVL.